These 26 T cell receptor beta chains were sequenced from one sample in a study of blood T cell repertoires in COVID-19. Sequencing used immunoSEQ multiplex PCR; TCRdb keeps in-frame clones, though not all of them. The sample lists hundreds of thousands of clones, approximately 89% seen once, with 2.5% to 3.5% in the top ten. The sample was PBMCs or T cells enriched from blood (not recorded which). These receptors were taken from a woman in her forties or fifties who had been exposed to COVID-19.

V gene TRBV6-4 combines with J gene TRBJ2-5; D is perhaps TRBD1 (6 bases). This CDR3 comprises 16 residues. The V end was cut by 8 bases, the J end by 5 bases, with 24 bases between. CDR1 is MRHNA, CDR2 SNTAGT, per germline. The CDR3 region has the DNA TGTGCCAGCCCGGGGTCGGGACATCTATTGTTTGAGACCCAGTACTTC. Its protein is CASPGSGHLLFETQYF.

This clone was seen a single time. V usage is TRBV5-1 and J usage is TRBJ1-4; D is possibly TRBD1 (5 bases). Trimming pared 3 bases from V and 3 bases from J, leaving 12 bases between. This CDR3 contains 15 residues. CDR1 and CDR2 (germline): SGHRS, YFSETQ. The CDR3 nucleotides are TGCGCCAGCAGCTCTATGACAGCCTCTAATGAAAAACTGTTTTTT. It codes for CASSSMTASNEKLFF.

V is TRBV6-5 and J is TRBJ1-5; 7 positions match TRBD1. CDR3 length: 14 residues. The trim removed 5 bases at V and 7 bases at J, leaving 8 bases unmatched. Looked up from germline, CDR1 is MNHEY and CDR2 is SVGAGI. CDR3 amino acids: CASSQQGIGQPQHF. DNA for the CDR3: TGTGCCAGCAGTCAACAGGGGATCGGACAGCCCCAGCATTTT.

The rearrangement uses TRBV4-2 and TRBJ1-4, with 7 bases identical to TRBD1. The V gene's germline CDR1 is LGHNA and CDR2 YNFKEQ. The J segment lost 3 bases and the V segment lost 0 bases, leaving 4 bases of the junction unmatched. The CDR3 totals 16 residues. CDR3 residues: CASSQDRQGANEKLFF. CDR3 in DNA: TGTGCCAGCAGCCAAGATCGTCAGGGGGCTAATGAAAAACTGTTTTTT.

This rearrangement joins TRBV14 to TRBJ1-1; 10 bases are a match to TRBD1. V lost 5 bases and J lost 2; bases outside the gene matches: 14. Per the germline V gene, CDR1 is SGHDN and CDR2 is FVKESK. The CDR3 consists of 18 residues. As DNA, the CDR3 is TGTGCCAGCAGCAAGGATTACCGGGACAGGGGTGTCAACACTGAAGCTTTCTTT. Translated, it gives CASSKDYRDRGVNTEAFF.

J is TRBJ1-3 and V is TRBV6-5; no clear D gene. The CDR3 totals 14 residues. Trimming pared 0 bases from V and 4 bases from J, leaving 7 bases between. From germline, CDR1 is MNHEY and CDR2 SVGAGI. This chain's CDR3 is CASSYSGRGNTIYF. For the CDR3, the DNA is TGTGCCAGCAGTTACTCGGGGAGAGGAAACACCATATATTTT.

The CDR3, as DNA: TGTGCCAGCAGTTTACGGAGGGAAACTAGGAATGAGCAGTTCTTC. This encodes CASSLRRETRNEQFF. The chain recombines TRBV27 with TRBJ2-1; the D gene is possibly TRBD2 (6 bases). V was trimmed by 2 bases and J by 7 bases, leaving 15 bases between them. This CDR3 comprises 15 residues. Germline V gene data show CDR1 as MNHEY and CDR2 as SMNVEV (reference sequence).

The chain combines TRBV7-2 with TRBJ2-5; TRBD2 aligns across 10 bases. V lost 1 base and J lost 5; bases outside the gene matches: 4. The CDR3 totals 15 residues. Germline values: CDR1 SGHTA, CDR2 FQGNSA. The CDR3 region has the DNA TGTGCCAGCAGCTTAGGAGCGGGGGGGGCGGAGACCCAGTACTTC. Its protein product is CASSLGAGGAETQYF.

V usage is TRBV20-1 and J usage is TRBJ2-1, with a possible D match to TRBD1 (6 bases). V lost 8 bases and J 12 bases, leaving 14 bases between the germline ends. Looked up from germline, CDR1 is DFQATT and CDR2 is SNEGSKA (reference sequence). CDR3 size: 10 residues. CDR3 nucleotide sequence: TGCAGTACAACCGGCAGGGGGCAGTTCTTC. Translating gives CSTTGRGQFF.

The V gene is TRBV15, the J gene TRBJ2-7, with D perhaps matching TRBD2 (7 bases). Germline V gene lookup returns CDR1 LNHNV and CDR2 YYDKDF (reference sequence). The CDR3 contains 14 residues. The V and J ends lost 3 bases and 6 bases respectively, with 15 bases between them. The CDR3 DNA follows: TGTGCCACCAGCAGTGGCGTGGGGGGGCGCGAGCAGTACTTC. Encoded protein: CATSSGVGGREQYF.

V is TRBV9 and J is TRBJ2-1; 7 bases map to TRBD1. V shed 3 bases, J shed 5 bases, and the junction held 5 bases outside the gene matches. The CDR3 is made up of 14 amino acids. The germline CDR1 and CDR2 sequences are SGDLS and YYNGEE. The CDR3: CASSALTGDNEQFF. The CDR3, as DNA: TGTGCCAGCAGCGCGCTAACAGGGGACAATGAGCAGTTCTTC.

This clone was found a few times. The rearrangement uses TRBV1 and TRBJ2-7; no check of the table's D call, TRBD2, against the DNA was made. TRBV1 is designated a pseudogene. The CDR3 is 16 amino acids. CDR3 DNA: TGCACCAGCAGCCAAGGGGGTAGCGGGGCGATCTACGAGCAGTACTTC. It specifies CTSSQGGSGAIYEQYF.

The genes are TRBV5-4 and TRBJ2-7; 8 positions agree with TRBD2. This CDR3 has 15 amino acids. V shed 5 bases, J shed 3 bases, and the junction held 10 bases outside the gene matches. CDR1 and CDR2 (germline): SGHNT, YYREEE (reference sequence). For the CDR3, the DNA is TGTGCCAGCAGTTTTGGGTTCGGGAGGGGCTACGAGCAGTACTTC. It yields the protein CASSFGFGRGYEQYF.

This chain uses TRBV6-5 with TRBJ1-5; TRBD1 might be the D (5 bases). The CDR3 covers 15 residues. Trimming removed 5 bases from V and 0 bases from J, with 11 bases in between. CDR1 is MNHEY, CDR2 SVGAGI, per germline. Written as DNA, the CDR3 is TGTGCCAGCAGTCCGGACACCTATAGCAATCAGCCCCAGCATTTT. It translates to CASSPDTYSNQPQHF.

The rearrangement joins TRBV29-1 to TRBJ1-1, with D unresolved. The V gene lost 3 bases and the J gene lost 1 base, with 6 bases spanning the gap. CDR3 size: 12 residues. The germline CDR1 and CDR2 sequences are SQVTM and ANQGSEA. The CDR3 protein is CSVDPSNTEAFF. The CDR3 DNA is TGCAGCGTTGACCCCTCGAACACTGAAGCTTTCTTT.

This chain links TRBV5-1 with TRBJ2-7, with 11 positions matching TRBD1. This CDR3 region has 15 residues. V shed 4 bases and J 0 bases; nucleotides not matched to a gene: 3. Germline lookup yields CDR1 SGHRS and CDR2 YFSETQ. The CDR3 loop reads CASSKGQGGSYEQYF. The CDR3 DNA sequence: TGCGCCAGCAGCAAGGGACAGGGGGGCTCCTACGAGCAGTACTTC. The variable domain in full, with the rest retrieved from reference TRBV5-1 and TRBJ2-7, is KAGVTQTPRYLIKTRGQQVTLSCSPISGHRSVSWYQQTPGQGLQFLFEYFSETQRNKGNFPGRFSGRQFSNSRSEMNVSTLELGDSALYLCASSKGQGGSYEQYFGPGTRLTVT.

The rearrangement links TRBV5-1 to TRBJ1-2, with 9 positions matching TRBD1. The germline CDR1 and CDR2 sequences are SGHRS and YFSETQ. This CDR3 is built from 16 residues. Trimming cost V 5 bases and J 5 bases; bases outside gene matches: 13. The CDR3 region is CASSSIQGASVYGYTF. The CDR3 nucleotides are TGCGCCAGCAGTTCGATACAGGGGGCTTCCGTATATGGCTACACCTTC.

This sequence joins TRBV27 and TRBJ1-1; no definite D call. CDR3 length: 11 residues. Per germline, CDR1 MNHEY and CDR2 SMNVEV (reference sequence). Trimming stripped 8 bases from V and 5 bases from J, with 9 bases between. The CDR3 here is CASLGITEAFF. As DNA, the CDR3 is TGTGCCAGCCTCGGGATTACTGAAGCTTTCTTT.

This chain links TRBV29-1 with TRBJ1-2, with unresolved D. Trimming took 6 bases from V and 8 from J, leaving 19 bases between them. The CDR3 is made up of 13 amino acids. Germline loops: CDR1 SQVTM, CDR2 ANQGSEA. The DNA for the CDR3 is TGCAGCGTCGATGCCGGGAGCGATGGGGGCTACACCTTC. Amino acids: CSVDAGSDGGYTF.

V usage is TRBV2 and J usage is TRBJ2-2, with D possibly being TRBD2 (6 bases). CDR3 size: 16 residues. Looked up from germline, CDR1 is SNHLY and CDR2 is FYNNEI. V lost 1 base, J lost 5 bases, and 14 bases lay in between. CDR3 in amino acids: CASSEGTSLYTGELFF. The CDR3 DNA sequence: TGTGCCAGCAGTGAAGGAACTAGCCTTTATACCGGGGAGCTGTTTTTT.

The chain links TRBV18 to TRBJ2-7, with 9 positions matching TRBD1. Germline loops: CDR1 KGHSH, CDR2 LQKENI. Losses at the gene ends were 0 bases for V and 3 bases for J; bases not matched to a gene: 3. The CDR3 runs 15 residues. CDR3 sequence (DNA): TGTGCCAGCTCACCACCGACAGGGGGGATCTACGAGCAGTACTTC. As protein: CASSPPTGGIYEQYF.

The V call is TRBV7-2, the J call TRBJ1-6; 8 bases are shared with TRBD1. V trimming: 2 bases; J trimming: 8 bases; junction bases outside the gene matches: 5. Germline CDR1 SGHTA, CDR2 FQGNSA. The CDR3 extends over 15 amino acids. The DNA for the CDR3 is TGTGCCAGCAGCTTACGACAGGGGCTTGATTCACCCCTCCACTTT. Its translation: CASSLRQGLDSPLHF.

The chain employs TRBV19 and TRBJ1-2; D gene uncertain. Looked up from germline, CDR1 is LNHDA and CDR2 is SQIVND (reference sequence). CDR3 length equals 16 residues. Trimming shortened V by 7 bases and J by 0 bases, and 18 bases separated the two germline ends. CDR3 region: CASKDTSFVPNYGYTF. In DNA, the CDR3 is TGTGCCAGTAAAGACACAAGCTTCGTACCTAACTATGGCTACACCTTC.

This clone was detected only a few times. For the CDR3, the DNA is TGTGCCAGTAGAGACGTTGGGACTAATAGCAATCAGCCCCAGCATTTT. Translation gives CASRDVGTNSNQPQHF. The V call is TRBV19, the J call TRBJ1-5, with a tentative D call TRBD1 (5 bases). Per the germline V gene, CDR1 is LNHDA and CDR2 is SQIVND (reference sequence). With 6 bases removed from V and 0 bases from J, the gap between germline ends came to 15 bases. The CDR3 runs 16 residues.

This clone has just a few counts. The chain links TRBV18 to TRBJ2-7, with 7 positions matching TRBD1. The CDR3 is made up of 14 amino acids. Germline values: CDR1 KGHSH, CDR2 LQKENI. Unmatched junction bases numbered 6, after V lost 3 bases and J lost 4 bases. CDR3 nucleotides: TGTGCCAGCTCACCTACCGGGACAGCTTACGAGCAGTACTTC. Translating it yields CASSPTGTAYEQYF.

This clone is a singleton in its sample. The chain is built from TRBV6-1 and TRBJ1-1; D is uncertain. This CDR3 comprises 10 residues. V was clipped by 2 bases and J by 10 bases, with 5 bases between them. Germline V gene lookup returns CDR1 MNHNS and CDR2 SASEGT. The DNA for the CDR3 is TGTGCCAGCAGTGAACTCGTAGCTTTCTTT. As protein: CASSELVAFF.